This T cell receptor beta chain was identified during a study of cytomegalovirus exposure and HLA in healthy donors. Regarding the study as a whole: Highly shared sequence variants in one cluster were likely a sequencing artifact. Presence/absence results assume similar sequencing depth per donor, which may not hold. In an earlier analysis, productive rearrangement rates for most beta V segments clustered near 87% or 30%.

Concerning this clone itself: The antigen is not known.

Primers included in the PCR were 60 Vbeta and 13 Jbeta primers. Original data processing: Some 11 million of the 80 million or so unique TCR beta chains counted in a later analysis were shared. Produced via immunoSEQ multiplex PCR; TCRdb's table is partial and in-frame only. That table furnishes V, J and clone size, whereas the DNA furnished D and trimming. Found here are approximately 160,000 clones, around 82% of them singletons; the top ten hold less than 0.4%. Sequenced material: PBMCs. This TCR came from a boy under 10 years old in good health and CMV-seronegative.

In DNA form, the CDR3 reads TGTGCCAGCAGCCGGGACAGGGGAGTCAGGGTCTCTGGGGCCAACGTCCTGACTTTC. Translated, it gives CASSRDRGVRVSGANVLTF. V is TRBV7-2 and J is TRBJ2-6, with 10 bases identical to TRBD1. The junction had 10 bases not matched to a gene; V was cut back by 5 bases and J by 0 bases. This CDR3 contains 19 residues. From germline, CDR1 is SGHTA and CDR2 FQGNSA.